Listed here are 5 T cell receptor beta chains from one sample, sequenced in a study of identical twins. TCRdb recomputed calls from the 5' RACE reads with MiXCR, one row per CDR3 protein. The sample lists fewer than 650,000 distinct CDR3 sequences, 7.1% seen once, with over 1.5% in the top ten. These records were also assigned to another study, of yellow fever vaccine responses in identical twins.

The sequencing sample was made of PBMCs. These receptors were obtained from a young woman in good health.

The rearrangement joins TRBV5-1 to TRBJ2-3; 10 bases agree with TRBD1. This CDR3 contains 15 residues. The germline CDR1 and CDR2 sequences are SGHRS and YFSETQ. The trim removed 4 bases at V and 4 bases at J, leaving 6 bases unmatched. The CDR3: CASSESGQGADTQYF. In DNA form, the CDR3 reads TGCGCCAGCAGCGAAAGTGGACAGGGGGCAGATACGCAGTATTTT.

This clonotype has ten or more counts. This chain connects TRBV3-1 to TRBJ2-1; 7 nucleotides line up with TRBD2. The germline gives CDR1 LGHDT, CDR2 YNNKEL (reference sequence). Losses at the gene ends were 3 bases for V and 4 bases for J; bases not matched to a gene: 9. The CDR3 has 16 amino acids. CDR3 nucleotides: TGTGCCAGCAGCCATCATAGGAGCGGGGCATACAATGAGCAGTTCTTC. Translating gives CASSHHRSGAYNEQFF.

This clonotype was seen repeatedly, ten times or more. The chain links TRBV5-1 to TRBJ2-5, with 9 bases that match TRBD2. This CDR3 contains 17 residues. The ends lost 4 bases at V and 5 bases at J; junction bases unmatched: 15. Germline values: CDR1 SGHRS, CDR2 YFSETQ. DNA of the CDR3: TGCGCCAGCAGCCGTGGGGGTAGCGGGGGATTGGCTGAGACCCAGTACTTC. Translating it yields CASSRGGSGGLAETQYF.

This clonotype was seen many times. This chain joins TRBV20-1 and TRBJ2-5, with D unresolved. The CDR3 runs to 11 residues. Germline loops: CDR1 DFQATT, CDR2 SNEGSKA (reference sequence). Trimming took off 5 bases at V and 4 bases at J, with 8 bases between the two ends. The CDR3 region is CSARKGETQYF. In DNA, the CDR3 is TGCAGTGCTCGGAAAGGAGAGACCCAGTACTTC.

The table lists this clonotype with a few counts. The V call is TRBV12-3 or TRBV12-4, the J call TRBJ1-1; D is undetermined. Trimming cost V 3 bases and J 5 bases, with 13 bases left between them. The CDR3 loop spans 14 amino acids. The CDR3 DNA follows: TGTGCCAGCAGTTTCTCCCTGAGCGGAACTGAAGCTTTCTTT. This gives the protein CASSFSLSGTEAFF.